These 12 T cell receptor beta chains came from one sample sequenced in a study of cytomegalovirus exposure and HLA in healthy donors. Use of 60 Vbeta and 13 Jbeta primers characterized the PCR. Generated by immunoSEQ multiplex PCR, the TCRdb table keeps only in-frame clones and is missing some. Of tens of thousands of clones listed, more than 75% were seen once; the top ten hold 3.8%. The sequencing sample was made of PBMCs. The receptors originated from a middle-aged woman in good health and CMV-seronegative.

The gene calls are TRBV5-1 and TRBJ2-3; 8 nucleotides line up with TRBD1. CDR1 is SGHRS and CDR2 is YFSETQ in the germline V gene. The CDR3 spans 14 residues. V was clipped by 6 bases and J by 0 bases; unmatched bases: 3. CDR3 loop: CASTDRGSTDTQYF. CDR3 coding DNA: TGCGCCAGCACCGACAGGGGTAGCACAGATACGCAGTATTTT.

This chain joins TRBV11-3 and TRBJ1-3, with 8 bases lining up with TRBD1. V lost 3 bases to trimming and J lost 0 bases; unmatched junction nucleotides: 4. The germline V gene has CDR1 SGHNT and CDR2 YENEEA. This CDR3 contains 16 residues. DNA for the CDR3: TGTGCCAGCAGCTTCGGGACAGGAGACTCTGGAAACACCATATATTTT. Translating gives CASSFGTGDSGNTIYF.

The chain has TRBV7-9 and TRBJ1-5, with unresolved D. This CDR3 region has 12 residues. From germline, CDR1 is SEHNR and CDR2 FQNEAQ (reference sequence). V gave up 1 base and J gave up 7 bases, with 5 bases separating them. Written as DNA, the CDR3 is TGTGCCAGCAGCTTAGGTGAGCAGCCCCAGCATTTT. Residues: CASSLGEQPQHF.

The count of this clone is one. V and J are TRBV9 and TRBJ2-1, with 15 bases aligning to TRBD2. From germline, CDR1 is SGDLS and CDR2 YYNGEE. With V trimmed by 3 bases and J by 5 bases, 9 bases remained unmatched. The CDR3 has 18 residues. CDR3 region: CASSAGLAGGAPNNEQFF. The CDR3 DNA reads TGTGCCAGCAGCGCCGGACTAGCGGGGGGGGCCCCGAACAATGAGCAGTTCTTC.

The chain's CDR3 is CASSLGQLNQPQHF. CDR3 nucleotide sequence: TGTGCCAGCAGTTTAGGTCAACTCAATCAGCCCCAGCATTTT. V and J are TRBV28 and TRBJ1-5; D gene uncertain. This CDR3 contains 14 residues. Trimming removed 2 bases at V and 3 bases at J, with 8 bases between. Germline CDR1 reads MDHEN; CDR2 reads SYDVKM.

CDR3 protein: CASSQGGRTGADIQYF. The CDR3 DNA reads TGCGCCAGCAGCCAAGGGGGGCGGACAGGGGCGGACATTCAGTACTTC. The chain couples TRBV4-3 to TRBJ2-4; TRBD1 matches 9 bases. The V segment lost 1 base and the J segment 8 bases; nucleotides outside the gene matches: 9. Germline CDR1 LGHNA, CDR2 YSLEER. The CDR3 covers 16 residues.

V gene TRBV7-9 combines with J gene TRBJ1-5, with D maybe TRBD1 (6 bases). The CDR3 length is 16 residues. Per germline, CDR1 SEHNR and CDR2 FQNEAQ (reference sequence). V shed 5 bases and J shed 1 base, with 15 bases lying between them. DNA for the CDR3: TGTGCCAGCAGCGCGGGGGCAGGGAAAAGCAATCAGCCCCAGCATTTT. This gives the protein CASSAGAGKSNQPQHF.

V usage is TRBV7-9 and J usage is TRBJ1-4; D remains ambiguous. V gave up 5 bases and J gave up 0 bases, with 13 bases separating them. Germline CDR1 and CDR2: SEHNR and FQNEAQ (reference sequence). This CDR3 contains 16 residues. CDR3 DNA sequence: TGTGCCAGCAGCGACCCTTGGGAGGCAACTAATGAAAAACTGTTTTTT. Protein product: CASSDPWEATNEKLFF.

The V gene is TRBV7-9, the J gene TRBJ1-1; D perhaps matches TRBD1 (6 bases). Germline values: CDR1 SEHNR, CDR2 FQNEAQ (reference sequence). Trimming removed 5 bases from V and 6 bases from J, with 10 bases in between. The CDR3 spans 12 residues. Here the CDR3 DNA reads TGTGCCAGCAGCGATCAGGGGCCTGAAGCTTTCTTT. Protein sequence: CASSDQGPEAFF.

There are a few counts of this clone. The chain is built from TRBV5-1 and TRBJ2-1; perhaps TRBD2 as D (5 bases). There are 12 residues in the CDR3. V was cut by 4 bases and J by 7 bases, with 9 bases left in between. The germline V gene has CDR1 SGHRS and CDR2 YFSETQ. The CDR3 nucleotides are TGCGCCAGCAGCGACCGGGGAAATGAGCAGTTCTTC. Residues: CASSDRGNEQFF.

This clone has just one count. The chain recombines TRBV29-1 with TRBJ1-2; the match to TRBD1 covers 9 bases. The CDR3 runs 15 residues. Germline V gene data show CDR1 as SQVTM and CDR2 as ANQGSEA. J gave up 4 bases and V 6 bases, and 12 bases lay outside the gene matches. This chain's CDR3 is CSVVLGQGILYGYTF. DNA of the CDR3: TGCAGCGTGGTACTGGGACAGGGAATCCTCTATGGCTACACCTTC.

This rearrangement joins TRBV28 to TRBJ1-1; D unresolved. Germline CDR1 MDHEN, CDR2 SYDVKM. The CDR3 is made up of 13 amino acids. V was cut by 3 bases and J by 14 bases, with 19 bases left in between. The CDR3 reads CASSLSSTGRTFF. The DNA of the CDR3 is TGTGCCAGCAGTTTGTCTTCGACCGGGAGGACCTTCTTT.